These T cell receptor beta chains were read from a single sample in a study of shared T cell receptors in the human thymus. Repertoires were generated with immunoSEQ multiplex PCR, while TCRdb's copy carries only in-frame clones and drops some. The table shows 650,000 to 950,000 clones, with approximately 85% occurring only once. These sequences were also reported in another study, on human thymus T cells.

What was sequenced was thymocytes. Source of these receptors: a girl under three years old with a congenital heart defect. Each CDR3 is given with its conserved first and last residue. The order of the fields is clone size, D gene, V gene, J gene, CDR3 protein, CDR3 DNA. The D gene is left open where the match is weak. Part of the rows lack a size; the others show once, few, many or a class for expanded clones.

>.|TRBD1|TRBV7-9|TRBJ2-7
CASSPTGTGFLSYEQYF
TGTGCCAGCAGCCCCACCGGGACAGGGTTTCTCTCCTACGAGCAGTACTTC
>.|.|TRBV5-5|TRBJ2-4
CASSLAVGRWYIQYF
TGTGCCAGCAGCTTGGCTGTGGGGAGATGGTACATTCAGTACTTC
>once|TRBD2|TRBV6-5|TRBJ2-1
CASSSRGGSYNEQFF
TGTGCCAGCTCTAGCCGCGGGGGGTCCTACAATGAGCAGTTCTTC
>.|.|TRBV6-1|TRBJ1-1
CASKGPEGSTEAFF
TGTGCCAGCAAGGGCCCTGAGGGCAGTACTGAAGCTTTCTTT
>.|TRBD1|TRBV10-2|TRBJ1-2
CASSESGTGGDYGYTF
TGCGCCAGCAGTGAGTCCGGGACAGGGGGCGACTATGGCTACACCTTC
>.|TRBD1|TRBV25-1|TRBJ2-7
CASSDLTPTGGSYEQYF
TGTGCCAGCAGTGATCTAACCCCTACAGGGGGTTCCTACGAGCAGTACTTC
>.|TRBD2|TRBV5-4|TRBJ2-4
CASSLASGGAGGVKNIQYF
TGTGCCAGCAGCTTGGCTAGCGGGGGGGCGGGCGGCGTCAAAAACATTCAGTACTTC
>.|.|TRBV12-1|TRBJ1-1
CASSPSTGGRNTEAFF
TGTGCCAGCAGCCCGTCGACAGGGGGGAGGAACACTGAAGCTTTCTTT
>.|.|TRBV7-9|TRBJ2-1
CASSLEDSGNEQFF
TGTGCCAGCAGTTTGGAGGATTCAGGCAATGAGCAGTTCTTC
>once|.|TRBV12-5|TRBJ1-2
CASGPQVVGYPYGYTF
TGTGCTAGTGGGCCACAGGTGGTAGGGTATCCCTATGGCTACACCTTC
>few|TRBD1|TRBV2|TRBJ1-5
CASSAGQGHGCNQPQHF
TGTGCCAGCAGTGCGGGACAGGGACATGGTTGCAATCAGCCCCAGCATTTT
>.|.|TRBV5-6|TRBJ1-6
CASSRRQDNSPLHF
TGTGCCAGCAGCCGGAGACAGGACAATTCCCCCCTCCACTTT
>.|.|TRBV14|TRBJ2-7
CASSHLYEQYF
TGTGCCAGCAGCCATCTCTACGAGCAGTACTTC
>.|TRBD1|TRBV10-2|TRBJ1-1
CASSQGQGNTEAFF
TGCGCCAGCAGCCAAGGACAGGGAAATACTGAAGCTTTCTTT
>.|TRBD2|TRBV16|TRBJ2-1
CASSQASLGLAGGPEQFF
TGTGCCAGCAGCCAAGCTTCATTGGGACTAGCGGGGGGGCCCGAGCAGTTCTTC
>.|.|TRBV11-1|TRBJ2-4
CASSFKRARHIQYF
TGTGCCAGCAGCTTTAAGAGGGCCCGGCACATTCAGTACTTC
>.|.|TRBV11-2|TRBJ2-3
CASSLVGRRGVTDTQYF
TGTGCCAGCAGCTTAGTGGGCCGCAGGGGGGTCACAGATACGCAGTATTTT
>.|.|TRBV30|TRBJ1-2
CAWIIKRWQGGGYTF
TGTGCCTGGATCATTAAAAGGTGGCAGGGAGGTGGCTACACCTTC
>.|.|TRBV7-9|TRBJ2-1
CASTLFPFPRYNEQFF
TGTGCCAGCACCCTCTTCCCCTTCCCGAGGTACAATGAGCAGTTCTTC
>.|TRBD1|TRBV10-3|TRBJ1-1
CASQSRDRGQSEAFF
TGTGCCTCGCAATCCCGGGACAGGGGGCAATCTGAAGCTTTCTTT
>.|.|TRBV15|TRBJ2-5
CATSRVRGAGEETQYF
TGTGCCACCAGCAGAGTTAGGGGGGCGGGGGAAGAGACCCAGTACTTC
>.|.|TRBV19|TRBJ1-1
CASSRVVRERAGTEAFF
TGTGCCAGTAGTAGGGTCGTCAGAGAGAGGGCGGGGACTGAAGCTTTCTTT
>.|.|TRBV5-1|TRBJ2-3
CASLTAADTHTDTQYF
TGCGCCAGCCTAACCGCCGCGGACACGCACACAGATACGCAGTATTTT
>.|.|TRBV27|TRBJ2-7
CASTPRMRNEQYF
TGTGCCAGCACCCCTAGGATGAGGAACGAGCAGTACTTC
>.|TRBD2|TRBV7-7|TRBJ2-2
CASSHVGSGGARYTGELFF
TGTGCTAGCAGCCACGTCGGTAGCGGGGGGGCCAGGTACACCGGGGAGCTGTTTTTT
>.|.|TRBV6-1|TRBJ2-1
CASSRDTLKINEQFF
TGTGCCAGCAGTCGAGACACTCTAAAGATCAATGAGCAGTTCTTC
>.|.|TRBV7-6|TRBJ2-6
CASSLKIGGPPGANVLTF
TGTGCCAGCAGCTTAAAAATTGGAGGACCCCCTGGGGCCAACGTCCTGACTTTC
>.|TRBD1|TRBV4-1|TRBJ1-4
CASSQLALLQGRPANEKLFF
TGCGCCAGCAGCCAATTGGCCCTCTTACAGGGGCGTCCGGCTAATGAAAAACTGTTTTTT
>.|.|TRBV5-1|TRBJ1-5
CASSCRIIQGAGQPQHF
TGCGCCAGCAGCTGCCGGATTATACAGGGTGCCGGTCAGCCCCAGCATTTT